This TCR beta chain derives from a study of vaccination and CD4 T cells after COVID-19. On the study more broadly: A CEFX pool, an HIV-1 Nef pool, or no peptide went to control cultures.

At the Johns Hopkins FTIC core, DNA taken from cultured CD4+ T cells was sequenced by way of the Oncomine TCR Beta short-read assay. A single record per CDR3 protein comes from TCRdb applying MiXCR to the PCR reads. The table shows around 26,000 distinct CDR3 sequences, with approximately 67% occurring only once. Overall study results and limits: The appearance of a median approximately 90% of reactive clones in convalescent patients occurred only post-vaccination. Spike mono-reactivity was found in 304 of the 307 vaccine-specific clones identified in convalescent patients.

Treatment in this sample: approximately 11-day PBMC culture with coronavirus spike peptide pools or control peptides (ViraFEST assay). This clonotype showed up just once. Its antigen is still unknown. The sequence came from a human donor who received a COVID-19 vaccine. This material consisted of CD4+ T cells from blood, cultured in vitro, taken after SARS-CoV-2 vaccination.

The chain's CDR3 is CSASPQGAAEAFF. CDR3 in DNA: TGCAGTGCTAGTCCTCAGGGGGCCGCTGAAGCTTTCTTT. This chain connects TRBV20-1 to TRBJ1-1, with 8 bases fitting TRBD1. The CDR3 has 13 amino acids. Looked up from germline, CDR1 is DFQATT and CDR2 is SNEGSKA (reference sequence). V lost 3 bases and J lost 6; bases outside the gene matches: 6.